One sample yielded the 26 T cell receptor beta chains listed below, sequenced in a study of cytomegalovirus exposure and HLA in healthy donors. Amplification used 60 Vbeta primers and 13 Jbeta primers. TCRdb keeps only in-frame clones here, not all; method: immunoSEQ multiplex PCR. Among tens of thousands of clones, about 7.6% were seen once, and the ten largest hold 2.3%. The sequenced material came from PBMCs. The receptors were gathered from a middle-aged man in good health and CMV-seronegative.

The CDR3 is CASSSSGNTQYF. The CDR3 region has the DNA TGTGCCAGCAGTTCTAGCGGCAATACGCAGTATTTT. J is TRBJ2-3 and V is TRBV11-2; 7 positions match TRBD2. Germline CDR1 reads SGHAT; CDR2 reads FQNNGV. Germline trimming cut 6 bases from V and 7 bases from J; bases unmatched to any gene: 4. The CDR3 length is 12 residues. The whole variable domain, remainder taken from reference TRBV11-2 and TRBJ2-3, is EAGVAQSPRYKIIEKRQSVAFWCNPISGHATLYWYQQILGQGPKLLIQFQNNGVVDDSQLPKDRFSAERLKGVDSTLKIQPAKLEDSAVYLCASSSSGNTQYFGPGTRLTVL.

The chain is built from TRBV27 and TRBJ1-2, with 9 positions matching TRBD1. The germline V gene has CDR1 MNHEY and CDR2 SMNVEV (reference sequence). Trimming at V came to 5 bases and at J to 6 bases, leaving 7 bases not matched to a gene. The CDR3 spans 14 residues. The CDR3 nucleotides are TGTGCCAGCAGTCCGATGGGACAGGGTAATGGCTACACCTTC. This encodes CASSPMGQGNGYTF.

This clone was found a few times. The CDR3 loop reads CASSVEGQGLSPLHF. The CDR3 DNA follows: TGTGCCAGCAGCGTAGAGGGACAGGGACTTTCACCCCTCCACTTT. V usage is TRBV9 and J usage is TRBJ1-6; 9 nucleotides match TRBD1. This CDR3 region has 15 residues. Germline CDR1 is SGDLS and CDR2 is YYNGEE. With 0 bases clipped from V and 9 bases from J, the junction kept 4 bases outside the gene matches.

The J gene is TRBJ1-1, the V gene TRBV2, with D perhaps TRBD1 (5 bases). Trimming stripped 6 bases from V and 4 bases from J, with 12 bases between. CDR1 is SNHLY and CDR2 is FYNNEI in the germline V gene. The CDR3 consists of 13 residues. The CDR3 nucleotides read TGTGCCAGCAGACCAGACAGTCCCACTGAAGCTTTCTTT. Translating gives CASRPDSPTEAFF.

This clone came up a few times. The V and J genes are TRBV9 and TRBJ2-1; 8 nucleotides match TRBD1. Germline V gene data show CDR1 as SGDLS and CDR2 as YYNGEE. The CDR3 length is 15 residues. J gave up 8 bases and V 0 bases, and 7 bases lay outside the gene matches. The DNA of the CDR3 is TGTGCCAGCAGCGTAGAGGACAGGGTAGTGTATGAGCAGTTCTTC. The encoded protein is CASSVEDRVVYEQFF.

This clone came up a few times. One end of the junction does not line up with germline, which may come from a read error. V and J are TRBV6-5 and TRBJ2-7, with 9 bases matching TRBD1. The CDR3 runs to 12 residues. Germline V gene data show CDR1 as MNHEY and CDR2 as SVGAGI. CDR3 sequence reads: CASSPTQGAILF. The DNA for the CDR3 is TGTGCCAGCAGCCCGACACAGGGGGCGATACTCTTC.

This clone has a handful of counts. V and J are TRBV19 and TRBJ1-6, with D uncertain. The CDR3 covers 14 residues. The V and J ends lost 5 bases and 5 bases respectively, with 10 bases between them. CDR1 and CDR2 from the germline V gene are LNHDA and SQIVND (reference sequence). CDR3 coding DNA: TGTGCCAGTAGTTTGGGCCAAAATAATTCACCCCTCCACTTT. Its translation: CASSLGQNNSPLHF.

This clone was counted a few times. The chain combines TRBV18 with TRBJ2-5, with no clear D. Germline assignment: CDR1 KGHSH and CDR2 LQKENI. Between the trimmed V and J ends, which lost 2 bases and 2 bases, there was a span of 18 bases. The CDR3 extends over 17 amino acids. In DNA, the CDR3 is TGTGCCAGCTCACCAAGAAGGAGCGCGGCGGCTCAAGAGACCCAGTACTTC. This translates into CASSPRRSAAAQETQYF.

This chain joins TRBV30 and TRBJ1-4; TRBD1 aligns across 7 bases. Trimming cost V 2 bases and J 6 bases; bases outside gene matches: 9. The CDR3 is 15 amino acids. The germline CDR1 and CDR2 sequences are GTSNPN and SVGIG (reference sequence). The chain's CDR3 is CAWSPGGGGDEKLFF. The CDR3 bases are TGTGCCTGGAGTCCGGGAGGGGGCGGGGATGAAAAACTGTTTTTT.

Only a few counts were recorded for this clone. CDR3 DNA sequence: TGTGCCAGCAGCTTAACCGGGAGACAGACCGGGGAGCTGTTTTTT. It is translated as CASSLTGRQTGELFF. The chain is built from TRBV11-3 and TRBJ2-2; the D gene is possibly TRBD2 (6 bases). The V and J ends lost 2 bases and 5 bases respectively, with 12 bases between them. The CDR3 is 15 amino acids. Germline V gene lookup returns CDR1 SGHNT and CDR2 YENEEA.

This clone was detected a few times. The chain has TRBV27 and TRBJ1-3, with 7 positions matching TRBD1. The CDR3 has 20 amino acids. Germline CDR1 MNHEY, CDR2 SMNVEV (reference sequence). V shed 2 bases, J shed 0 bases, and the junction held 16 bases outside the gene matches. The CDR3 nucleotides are TGTGCCAGCAGTTTAGGCGGTGCGGGACAGTATTCATTCTCTGGAAACACCATATATTTT. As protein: CASSLGGAGQYSFSGNTIYF.

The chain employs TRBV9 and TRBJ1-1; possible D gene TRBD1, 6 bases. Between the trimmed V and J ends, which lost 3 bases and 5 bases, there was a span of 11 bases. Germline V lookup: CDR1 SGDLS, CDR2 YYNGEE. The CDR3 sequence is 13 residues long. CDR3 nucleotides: TGTGCCAGCAGCGATTATAGGGGGACTGAAGCTTTCTTT. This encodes CASSDYRGTEAFF.

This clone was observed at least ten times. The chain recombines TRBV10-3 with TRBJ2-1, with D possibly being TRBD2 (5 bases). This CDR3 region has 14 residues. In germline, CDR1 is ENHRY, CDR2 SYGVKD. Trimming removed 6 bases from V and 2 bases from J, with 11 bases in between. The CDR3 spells CAIRDHGAYNEQFF. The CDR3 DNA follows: TGTGCCATCAGGGACCACGGGGCCTACAATGAGCAGTTCTTC.

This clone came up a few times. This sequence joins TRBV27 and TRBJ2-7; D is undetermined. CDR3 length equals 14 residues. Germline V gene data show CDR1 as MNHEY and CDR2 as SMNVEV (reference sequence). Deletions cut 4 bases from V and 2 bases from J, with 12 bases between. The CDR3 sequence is CASSSPGSAYEQYF. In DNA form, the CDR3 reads TGTGCCAGCAGTTCCCCGGGTTCGGCCTACGAGCAGTACTTC.

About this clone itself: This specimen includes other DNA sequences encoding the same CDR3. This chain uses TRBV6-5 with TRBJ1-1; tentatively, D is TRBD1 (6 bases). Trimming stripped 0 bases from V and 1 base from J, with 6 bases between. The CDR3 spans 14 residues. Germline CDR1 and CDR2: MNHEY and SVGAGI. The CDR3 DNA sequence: TGTGCCAGCAGTTACTCGACAGGGAACACTGAAGCTTTCTTT. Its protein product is CASSYSTGNTEAFF.

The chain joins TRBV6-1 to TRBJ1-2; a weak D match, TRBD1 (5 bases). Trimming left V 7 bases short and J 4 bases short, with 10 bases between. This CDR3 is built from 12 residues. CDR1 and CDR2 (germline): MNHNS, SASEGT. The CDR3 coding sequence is TGTGCCAGCACGGAGGGGCTCTATGGCTACACCTTC. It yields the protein CASTEGLYGYTF.

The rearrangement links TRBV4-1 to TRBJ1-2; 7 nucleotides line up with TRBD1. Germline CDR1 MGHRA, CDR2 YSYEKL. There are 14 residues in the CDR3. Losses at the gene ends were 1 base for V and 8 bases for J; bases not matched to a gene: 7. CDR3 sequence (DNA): TGCGCCAGCAGCCAAGTTACAGGGGCGGGGGGCTACACCTTC. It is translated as CASSQVTGAGGYTF.

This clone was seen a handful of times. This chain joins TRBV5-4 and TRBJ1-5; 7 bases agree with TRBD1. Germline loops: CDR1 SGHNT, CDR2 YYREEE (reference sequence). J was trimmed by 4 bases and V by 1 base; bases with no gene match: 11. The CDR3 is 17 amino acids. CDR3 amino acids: CASSLPDGQVYNQPQHF. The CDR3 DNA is TGTGCCAGCAGCTTGCCTGATGGACAGGTCTATAATCAGCCCCAGCATTTT.

The CDR3 DNA is TGTGCCAGCAGCTTAGAACAGGGCTCGGGGGGCTACACCTTC. This codes for CASSLEQGSGGYTF. This chain joins TRBV7-6 and TRBJ1-2; weak D call: TRBD1 (6 bases). Germline V gives CDR1 SGHVS, CDR2 FNYEAQ. CDR3 size: 14 residues. Trimming removed 1 base from V and 8 bases from J, with 14 bases in between.

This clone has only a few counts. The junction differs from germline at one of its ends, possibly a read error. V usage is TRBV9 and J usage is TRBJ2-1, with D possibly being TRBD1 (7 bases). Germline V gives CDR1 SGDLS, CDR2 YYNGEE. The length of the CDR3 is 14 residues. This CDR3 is CASSVMLAGGNPVF. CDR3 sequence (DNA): TGTGCCAGCAGCGTAATGTTGGCAGGGGGGAACCCAGTCTTC.

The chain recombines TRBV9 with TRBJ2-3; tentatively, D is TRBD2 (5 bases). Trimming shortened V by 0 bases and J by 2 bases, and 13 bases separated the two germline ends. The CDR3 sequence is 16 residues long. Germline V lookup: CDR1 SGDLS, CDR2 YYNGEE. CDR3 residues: CASSVGNAGATDTQYF. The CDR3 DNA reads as TGTGCCAGCAGCGTAGGGAACGCGGGTGCCACAGATACGCAGTATTTT.

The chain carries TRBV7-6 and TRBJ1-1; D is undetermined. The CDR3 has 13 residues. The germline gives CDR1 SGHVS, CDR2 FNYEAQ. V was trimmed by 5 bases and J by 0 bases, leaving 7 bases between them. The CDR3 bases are TGTGCCAGCAGCCGACAAATGAACACTGAAGCTTTCTTT. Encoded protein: CASSRQMNTEAFF.

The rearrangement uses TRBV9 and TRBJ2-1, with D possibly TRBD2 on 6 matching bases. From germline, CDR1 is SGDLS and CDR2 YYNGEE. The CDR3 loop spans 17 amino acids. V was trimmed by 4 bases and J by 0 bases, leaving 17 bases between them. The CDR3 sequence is CASSRIGTSSSYNEQFF. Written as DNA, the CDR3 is TGTGCCAGCAGCAGAATCGGGACTTCCAGCTCCTACAATGAGCAGTTCTTC.

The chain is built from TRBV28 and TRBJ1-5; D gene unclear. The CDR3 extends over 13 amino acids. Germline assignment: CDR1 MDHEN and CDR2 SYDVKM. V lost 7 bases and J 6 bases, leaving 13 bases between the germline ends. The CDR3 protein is CASTAGPIQPQHF. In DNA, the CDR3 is TGTGCCAGCACGGCGGGCCCAATTCAGCCCCAGCATTTT.

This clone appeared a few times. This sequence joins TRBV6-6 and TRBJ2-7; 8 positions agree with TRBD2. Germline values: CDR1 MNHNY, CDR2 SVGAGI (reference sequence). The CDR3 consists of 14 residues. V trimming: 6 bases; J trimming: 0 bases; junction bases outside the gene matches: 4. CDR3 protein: CASRPGGGSYEQYF. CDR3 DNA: TGTGCCAGCAGACCCGGGGGGGGCTCCTACGAGCAGTACTTC.

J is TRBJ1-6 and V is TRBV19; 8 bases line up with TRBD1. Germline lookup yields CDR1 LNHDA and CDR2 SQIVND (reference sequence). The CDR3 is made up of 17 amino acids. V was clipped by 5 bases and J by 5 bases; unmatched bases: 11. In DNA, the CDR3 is TGTGCCAGTAGTTCCGGGACAGGCGGCTTGAATAATTCACCCCTCCACTTT. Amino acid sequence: CASSSGTGGLNNSPLHF.